This T cell receptor (beta chain) is from a study of T cells and Merkel cell carcinoma outcomes. Findings and limits, study-wide: In Merkel cell carcinoma, repertoire and T-cell density reportedly predicted outcomes.

Sequenced by immunoSEQ multiplex PCR; TCRdb stores in-frame clones only, minus some. The table includes 3,000 to 3,500 clones, roughly 85% detected once. V was clipped by 0 bases and J by 7 bases, with 9 bases between them. Germline V lookup: CDR1 MGHRA, CDR2 YSYEKL. The CDR3 length is 14 residues. A word on this clone: The antigen is unknown.

This receptor was identified in a human donor with Merkel cell carcinoma. Sequencing was done on a sample of tumor tissue from Merkel cell carcinoma. V is TRBV4-1 and J is TRBJ2-2; possible D gene TRBD1, 5 bases. DNA of the CDR3: TGCGCCAGCAGCCAAGACAAGGGGTTCGGGGAGCTGTTTTTT. Its protein is CASSQDKGFGELFF.